This T cell receptor (beta chain) was captured in a study of Ad26.COV2.S vaccination and SARS-CoV-2 variants. As for the study in general: Participant was drawn from the COV1001 Ad26.COV2.S trial arm. Each vaccinee took Ad26.COV2.S intramuscularly, once or twice 56 days apart.

Germline CDR1 reads MNHEY; CDR2 reads SVGEGT. Trimming pared 4 bases from V and 2 bases from J, leaving 12 bases between. CDR3 length: 15 residues. This sample's treatment: around 19 received Ad26.COV2.S at low or high dose, single or two shots; 5 received placebo; per-sample allocation not given. Specimen acquisition occurred on day 63 following the initial vaccine or placebo injection. Donor was an adult aged 18-55 years in Boston. Notes on this clone: Its antigen is undetermined.

Sequencing used immunoSEQ multiplex PCR; TCRdb keeps in-frame clones, though not all of them. In the table there are fewer than 900,000 clones, about 90% of which are singletons. Study conclusions and caveats: In TCR breadth and depth analyses, total T cell responses may have been underestimated.

Specimen: peripheral blood, collected in a trial of Ad26.COV2.S vaccine versus placebo. The chain combines TRBV6-2 or TRBV6-3 with TRBJ2-1; tentatively, D is TRBD1 or TRBD2 (5 bases each). The receptor was isolated from a person aged 18 to 59 who received the Ad26.COV2.S COVID-19 vaccine or a placebo. In nucleotides, the CDR3 is TGTGCCAGCAGTTTCCGGGACGGAGCCTACAATGAGCAGTTCTTC. This translates into CASSFRDGAYNEQFF.